By share, the clone carrying this T cell receptor beta chain ranks as medium-sized. Its cognate antigen is unknown. TRBV12-4/TRBJ1-2 clonotypes were amplified with adaptor-ligated barcode primers. TCRdb fed the multiplex PCR reads into MiXCR, producing one record per CDR3 protein. The top ten clones hold around 28% of a sample with hundreds of distinct CDR3 sequences, about 23% of them seen once. V dropped 5 bases and J dropped 8; count of bases not matched to a gene: 16. This CDR3 has 16 residues. Whole-study results and caveats: Around 13% of tumor Treg sequences matched naive CD4+ cells. Tumor memory CD4+ T cell TCR gene usage clustered with blood and lymph node memory CD4+ cells and lymph node naive CD4+ cells.

Treg sorting used a CD4+CD25+CD127-/low gate. Sequences were obtained from Tregs sorted from blood. The source is a female donor with breast cancer. The chain has TRBV12-3 or TRBV12-4 and TRBJ1-2; 8 nucleotides line up with TRBD1. The CDR3, as DNA: TGTGCCAGCAGTCACTACCCAGGACAGGGCCAGCAGGGCTACACCTTC. This gives the protein CASSHYPGQGQQGYTF.